What follows are 17 T cell receptor beta chains derived from one specimen sequenced in a study of CD4 T cells in relation to SARS-CoV-2 and coronaviruses. The unexposed donors gave CD4+ T cells in about 2010-2019, prior to COVID-19. Generated by immunoSEQ multiplex PCR, the TCRdb table keeps only in-frame clones and is missing some. This table has roughly 61,000 clones, roughly 88% appearing once. The sample was memory CD4+ T cells from PBMCs. The receptors come from a human donor in good health.

The chain combines TRBV9 with TRBJ1-2; D remains unclear. Germline V CDR1 and CDR2: SGDLS, YYNGEE. The CDR3 is 12 residues long. Trimming took 0 bases from V and 0 from J, leaving 0 bases between them. CDR3 DNA: TGTGCCAGCAGCGTAGCTAACTATGGCTACACCTTC. It translates to CASSVANYGYTF. Complete variable domain (other parts from reference TRBV9 and TRBJ1-2): DSGVTQTPKHLITATGQRVTLRCSPRSGDLSVYWYQQSLDQGLQFLIQYYNGEERAKGNILERFSAQQFPDLHSELNLSSLELGDSALYFCASSVANYGYTFGSGTRLTVV.

This rearrangement joins TRBV2 to TRBJ1-6; the match to TRBD1 covers 7 bases. Germline V gene sequence: CDR1 SNHLY, CDR2 FYNNEI. The V gene end was trimmed by 7 bases and the J gene end by 10 bases; junction bases not matched to a gene: 10. The CDR3 loop spans 14 amino acids. CDR3 protein: CASMQTGVRSPLHF. CDR3 DNA: TGTGCCAGCATGCAAACAGGGGTCCGGTCACCCCTCCACTTT.

This rearrangement joins TRBV19 to TRBJ1-3; D is perhaps TRBD1 (5 bases). The germline gives CDR1 LNHDA, CDR2 SQIVND (reference sequence). V lost 8 bases, J lost 0 bases, and 8 bases lay in between. The CDR3 is 13 residues long. As DNA, the CDR3 is TGTGCCAGTGGGGGGACCTCTGGAAACACCATATATTTT. Protein: CASGGTSGNTIYF.

The chain combines TRBV3-1 (or the pseudogene TRBV3-2) with TRBJ2-5, with 16 nucleotides matching TRBD2. The CDR3 contains 17 residues. The junction had 7 bases not matched to a gene; V was cut back by 4 bases and J by 5 bases. Germline V gene sequence: CDR1 LGHDT, CDR2 YNNKEL (reference sequence). The chain's CDR3 is CASSLGLAGGGGETQYF. In DNA, the CDR3 is TGTGCCAGCAGCCTGGGACTAGCGGGAGGGGGAGGGGAGACCCAGTACTTC.

This chain joins TRBV5-6 and TRBJ2-7; TRBD1 matches at 9 bases. V was clipped by 4 bases and J by 2 bases; unmatched bases: 4. Germline V gene data show CDR1 as SGHDT and CDR2 as YYEEEE. CDR3 size: 14 residues. The CDR3 DNA reads TGTGCCAGCAGCACGACAGGGGGGACCTACGAGCAGTACTTC. It is translated as CASSTTGGTYEQYF.

The rearrangement joins TRBV7-8 to TRBJ2-7; no clear D gene. V shed 3 bases and J shed 3 bases, with 9 bases lying between them. This CDR3 contains 13 residues. Germline assignment: CDR1 SGHVS and CDR2 FQNEAQ. The CDR3, as DNA: TGTGCCAGCAGCTTTAGCCTCCGCTACGAGCAGTACTTC. Translated: CASSFSLRYEQYF.

This chain joins TRBV7-8 and TRBJ1-3, with D unresolved. The germline V and J ends were trimmed by 1 base and 0 bases, with 4 bases remaining between them. The CDR3 spans 14 residues. The germline gives CDR1 SGHVS, CDR2 FQNEAQ. The DNA of the CDR3 is TGTGCCAGCAGCTTAGGTGGCTCTGGAAACACCATATATTTT. The encoded protein is CASSLGGSGNTIYF.

The gene calls are TRBV28 and TRBJ2-7; the match to TRBD2 covers 8 bases. Germline V gene sequence: CDR1 MDHEN, CDR2 SYDVKM. After removal of 3 bases from V and 1 base from J, the junction contained 8 bases not matched to a gene. The CDR3 loop spans 16 amino acids. For the CDR3, the DNA is TGTGCCAGCAGTTTTCGTACTAGCGGAGGGTCCTACGAGCAGTACTTC. Amino acid sequence: CASSFRTSGGSYEQYF.

The CDR3 loop reads CASSQLGGSTDTQYF. For the CDR3, the DNA is TGTGCCAGCAGCCAACTTGGCGGGAGCACAGATACGCAGTATTTT. The chain combines TRBV3-1 (or the pseudogene TRBV3-2) with TRBJ2-3, with a weak D call TRBD2 (5 bases). V lost 2 bases and J lost 0, with 9 bases in between. Germline V gives CDR1 LGHDT, CDR2 YNNKEL (reference sequence). The CDR3 consists of 15 residues.

This clone appeared once. The chain recombines TRBV25-1 with TRBJ2-1; the match to TRBD2 covers 13 bases. Per the germline V gene, CDR1 is MGHDK and CDR2 is SYGVNS. CDR3 length equals 16 residues. The V segment lost 2 bases and the J segment 5 bases; nucleotides outside the gene matches: 3. CDR3 loop: CASSELGTSGDNEQFF. CDR3 DNA: TGTGCCAGCAGTGAACTTGGGACTAGCGGGGACAATGAGCAGTTCTTC.

This chain joins TRBV15 and TRBJ2-5; 11 bases align to TRBD2. Per the germline V gene, CDR1 is LNHNV and CDR2 is YYDKDF (reference sequence). The trim removed 0 bases at V and 5 bases at J, leaving 5 bases unmatched. The CDR3 sequence is 16 residues long. DNA of the CDR3: TGTGCCACCAGCAGAGATCTAGCGGGAGGTTTGGAGACCCAGTACTTC. It specifies CATSRDLAGGLETQYF. The full variable domain, in which reference TRBV15 and TRBJ2-5 provide the parts outside the CDR3, is DAMVIQNPRYQVTQFGKPVTLSCSQTLNHNVMYWYQQKSSQAPKLLFHYYDKDFNNEADTPDNFQSRRPNTSFCFLDIRSPGLGDTAMYLCATSRDLAGGLETQYFGPGTRLLVL.

The V gene is TRBV19, the J gene TRBJ2-7; D is unclear. The CDR3 is 14 amino acids. V lost 3 bases and J 0 bases, leaving 9 bases between the germline ends. In germline, CDR1 is LNHDA, CDR2 SQIVND (reference sequence). This chain's CDR3 is CASSIKFSSYEQYF. The CDR3 DNA reads as TGTGCCAGTAGTATCAAGTTTTCCTCCTACGAGCAGTACTTC.

This chain links TRBV7-2 with TRBJ2-7, with TRBD1 identical over 8 bases. Trimming removed 6 bases from V and 7 bases from J; junction bases left unmatched: 11. The CDR3 loop spans 14 amino acids. CDR1 is SGHTA and CDR2 is FQGNSA in the germline V gene. The CDR3 sequence: CASRLRQGAGEQYF. Here the CDR3 DNA reads TGTGCCAGCAGGCTCCGGCAGGGGGCGGGAGAGCAGTACTTC.

In DNA, the CDR3 is TGCAGCGGCCTAGCGGGACGCATTAACAATGAGCAGTTCTTC. Residues: CSGLAGRINNEQFF. The chain recombines TRBV29-1 with TRBJ2-1, with 9 bases that match TRBD2. From germline, CDR1 is SQVTM and CDR2 ANQGSEA. The CDR3 consists of 14 residues. V lost 7 bases and J lost 5; bases outside the gene matches: 9.

The chain is built from TRBV25-1 and TRBJ1-6; no clear D. Per germline, CDR1 MGHDK and CDR2 SYGVNS. The germline V and J ends were trimmed by 2 bases and 8 bases, with 13 bases remaining between them. The CDR3 length is 15 residues. CDR3 sequence: CASSEDRSDYSPLHF. CDR3 nucleotides: TGTGCCAGCAGTGAAGATAGGTCAGACTATTCACCCCTCCACTTT.

This clone is medium-sized in the sample. The J gene is TRBJ2-3, the V gene TRBV11-3; the match to TRBD2 covers 8 bases. V shed 1 base and J 0 bases; nucleotides not matched to a gene: 3. CDR1 and CDR2 (germline): SGHNT, YENEEA. CDR3 size: 16 residues. The CDR3 loop is CASSLAIAGSTDTQYF. The DNA for the CDR3 is TGTGCCAGCAGCTTAGCAATAGCGGGGAGCACAGATACGCAGTATTTT. The full variable domain, rest sourced from reference TRBV11-3 and TRBJ2-3, is EAGVVQSPRYKIIEKKQPVAFWCNPISGHNTLYWYLQNLGQGPELLIRYENEEAVDDSQLPKDRFSAERLKGVDSTLKIQPAELGDSAVYLCASSLAIAGSTDTQYFGPGTRLTVL.

This clone was counted a single time. The chain uses TRBV12-3 or TRBV12-4 and TRBJ2-7; either TRBD1 or TRBD2 may fit D (5 bases each). V lost 6 bases and J lost 3, with 12 bases in between. The CDR3 runs to 13 residues. CDR3 residues: CASSRDGNYEQYF. The CDR3 DNA sequence: TGTGCCAGCAGCCGGGACGGAAACTACGAGCAGTACTTC.